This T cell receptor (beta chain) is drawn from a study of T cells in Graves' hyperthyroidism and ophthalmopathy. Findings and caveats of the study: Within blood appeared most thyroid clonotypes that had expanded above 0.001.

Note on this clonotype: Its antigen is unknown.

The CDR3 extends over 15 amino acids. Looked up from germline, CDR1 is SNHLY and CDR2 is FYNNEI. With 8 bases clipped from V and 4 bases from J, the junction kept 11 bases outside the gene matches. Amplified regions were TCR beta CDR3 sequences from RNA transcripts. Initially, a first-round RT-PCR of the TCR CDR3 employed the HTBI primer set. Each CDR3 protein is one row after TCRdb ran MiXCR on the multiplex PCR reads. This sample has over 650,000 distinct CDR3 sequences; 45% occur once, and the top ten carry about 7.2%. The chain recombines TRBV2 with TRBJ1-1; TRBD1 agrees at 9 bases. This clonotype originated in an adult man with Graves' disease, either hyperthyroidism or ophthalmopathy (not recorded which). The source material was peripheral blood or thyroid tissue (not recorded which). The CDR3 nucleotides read TGTGCCAGCTTGGGACAGGGAGTTTTGGGCACTGAAGCTTTCTTT. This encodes CASLGQGVLGTEAFF.